The 18 T cell receptor beta chains presented below share a single source sample, sequenced in a study of siplizumab effects on memory and regulatory T cells. Libraries were prepared by immunoSEQ multiplex PCR; TCRdb keeps only in-frame clonotypes and omits some of them. The sample yields about 110,000 clones, about 92% seen once. The sample taken for sequencing was Tregs sorted from blood. The receptors were sampled from a human donor in good health.

This chain joins TRBV6-6 and TRBJ2-7, with 9 nucleotides matching TRBD2. The CDR3 extends over 14 amino acids. V was clipped by 5 bases and J by 2 bases; unmatched bases: 4. From germline, CDR1 is MNHNY and CDR2 SVGAGI (reference sequence). CDR3 residues: CASSRVAGAYEQYF. The CDR3 DNA reads TGTGCCAGCAGTCGGGTAGCGGGAGCCTACGAGCAGTACTTC.

V usage is TRBV15 and J usage is TRBJ1-1; no clear D. Germline V gene sequence: CDR1 LNHNV, CDR2 YYDKDF (reference sequence). The CDR3 has 12 residues. Trimming left V 0 bases short and J 11 bases short, with 10 bases between. CDR3 protein: CATSRDRARAFF. The CDR3 region has the DNA TGTGCCACCAGCAGAGATAGGGCTAGGGCTTTCTTT. Supplemented by reference TRBV15 and TRBJ1-1, the full variable domain reads DAMVIQNPRYQVTQFGKPVTLSCSQTLNHNVMYWYQQKSSQAPKLLFHYYDKDFNNEADTPDNFQSRRPNTSFCFLDIRSPGLGDTAMYLCATSRDRARAFFGQGTRLTVV.

CDR3 in DNA: TGTGCCAGCAGCTTCGGGGGGAACACAGATACGCAGTATTTT. Its translation: CASSFGGNTDTQYF. The chain links TRBV7-7 to TRBJ2-3; TRBD2 aligns across 7 bases. J was trimmed by 2 bases and V by 3 bases; bases with no gene match: 2. Germline assignment: CDR1 SSHAT and CDR2 FNYEAQ (reference sequence). The length of the CDR3 is 14 residues.

The chain recombines TRBV2 with TRBJ1-2, with 9 bases aligning to TRBD1. Germline CDR1 SNHLY, CDR2 FYNNEI. CDR3 length equals 14 residues. V lost 8 bases to trimming and J lost 7 bases; unmatched junction nucleotides: 11. The CDR3 bases are TGTGCCAGCCCATACCGGGACAGGGTTTCTGGCTACACCTTC. Protein sequence: CASPYRDRVSGYTF.

This rearrangement joins TRBV6-1 to TRBJ1-4, with a tentative D call TRBD1 (5 bases). The V and J ends lost 5 bases and 4 bases respectively, with 11 bases between them. Germline loops: CDR1 MNHNS, CDR2 SASEGT. The CDR3 loop spans 14 amino acids. This chain's CDR3 is CASSQTQGNEKLFF. In nucleotides, the CDR3 is TGTGCCAGCAGTCAAACCCAGGGTAATGAAAAACTGTTTTTT.

Note on this clone: The sample holds other DNA sequences that translate to the same CDR3. The chain is built from TRBV11-3 and TRBJ2-1; D not certain. The CDR3 is 14 amino acids. Deletions cut 1 base from V and 4 bases from J, with 8 bases between. Germline CDR1 reads SGHNT; CDR2 reads YENEEA. CDR3 in amino acids: CASSLGGPYNEQFF. The CDR3 DNA reads as TGTGCCAGCAGCTTAGGGGGTCCTTACAATGAGCAGTTCTTC.

The chain links TRBV5-1 to TRBJ1-3; no reliable D call. V gave up 0 bases and J gave up 2 bases, with 9 bases separating them. The CDR3 is 15 amino acids. CDR1 SGHRS and CDR2 YFSETQ come from the germline V gene. CDR3 residues: CASSLGQNTGNTIYF. The CDR3 DNA sequence: TGCGCCAGCAGCTTGGGGCAGAATACTGGAAACACCATATATTTT. Looking up the rest from reference TRBV5-1 and TRBJ1-3 gives the full variable domain: KAGVTQTPRYLIKTRGQQVTLSCSPISGHRSVSWYQQTPGQGLQFLFEYFSETQRNKGNFPGRFSGRQFSNSRSEMNVSTLELGDSALYLCASSLGQNTGNTIYFGEGSWLTVV.

The V call is TRBV5-6, the J call TRBJ2-3, with 9 bases identical to TRBD1. The CDR3 totals 15 residues. V dropped 7 bases and J dropped 0; count of bases not matched to a gene: 6. CDR1 SGHDT and CDR2 YYEEEE come from the germline V gene. The CDR3 DNA reads TGTGCCAGCTGGGGACAGGGTCGAAGCACAGATACGCAGTATTTT. Its translation: CASWGQGRSTDTQYF.

The chain employs TRBV5-1 and TRBJ2-1; 7 nucleotides agree with TRBD2. This CDR3 has 14 amino acids. The J segment lost 2 bases and the V segment lost 2 bases, leaving 1 base of the junction unmatched. Germline V lookup: CDR1 SGHRS, CDR2 YFSETQ. The CDR3 region is CASSFGLAYNEQFF. In DNA, the CDR3 is TGCGCCAGCAGCTTTGGACTAGCCTACAATGAGCAGTTCTTC.

The chain employs TRBV6-5 and TRBJ1-2, with D possibly being TRBD1 (6 bases). V lost 1 base to trimming and J lost 4 bases, with 10 bases between them. Germline values: CDR1 MNHEY, CDR2 SVGAGI. CDR3 length: 14 amino acids. The CDR3 sequence is CASSYLQGRYGYTF. In DNA form, the CDR3 reads TGTGCCAGCAGTTACTTACAGGGCCGCTATGGCTACACCTTC.

The V gene is TRBV28, the J gene TRBJ1-3; D perhaps matches TRBD1 (6 bases). Deletions cut 2 bases from V and 5 bases from J, with 13 bases between. This CDR3 is built from 15 residues. Germline V lookup: CDR1 MDHEN, CDR2 SYDVKM. CDR3 loop: CASSLPLGQRNTIYF. The DNA for the CDR3 is TGTGCCAGCAGTTTACCTCTTGGACAGCGAAACACCATATATTTT.

This chain uses TRBV5-1 with TRBJ1-4, with 7 nucleotides matching TRBD1. After removal of 1 base from V and 3 bases from J, the junction contained 3 bases not matched to a gene. Germline V CDR1 and CDR2: SGHRS, YFSETQ. This CDR3 is 15 amino acids long. CDR3 region: CASSLFQGANEKLFF. The CDR3 DNA sequence: TGCGCCAGCAGCTTGTTCCAGGGGGCTAATGAAAAACTGTTTTTT. The complete variable domain, with remaining parts taken from reference TRBV5-1 and TRBJ1-4, reads KAGVTQTPRYLIKTRGQQVTLSCSPISGHRSVSWYQQTPGQGLQFLFEYFSETQRNKGNFPGRFSGRQFSNSRSEMNVSTLELGDSALYLCASSLFQGANEKLFFGSGTQLSVL.

The rearrangement links TRBV6-6 to TRBJ2-5; D not resolved. V was cut by 1 base and J by 5 bases, with 5 bases left in between. The CDR3 is made up of 12 amino acids. Germline V gene data show CDR1 as MNHNY and CDR2 as SVGAGI (reference sequence). The CDR3 sequence: CASSYFMETQYF. The CDR3, as DNA: TGTGCCAGCAGTTACTTTATGGAGACCCAGTACTTC.

This clone has only one observation. The chain combines TRBV11-1 with TRBJ2-7; D gene uncertain. Germline V gene data show CDR1 as SGHAT and CDR2 as FQDESV (reference sequence). V was trimmed by 3 bases and J by 5 bases, leaving 5 bases between them. The CDR3 length is 11 residues. The CDR3 sequence is CASSFRDEQYF. In DNA, the CDR3 is TGTGCCAGCAGCTTTAGGGACGAGCAGTACTTC.

The chain uses TRBV2 and TRBJ1-1, with D perhaps TRBD1 (5 bases). Trimming shortened V by 6 bases and J by 0 bases, and 11 bases separated the two germline ends. Germline loops: CDR1 SNHLY, CDR2 FYNNEI. The CDR3 length is 14 residues. The CDR3 is CASRRLQVNTEAFF. CDR3 bases: TGTGCCAGCAGGAGATTACAGGTGAACACTGAAGCTTTCTTT. Full variable domain (missing parts from reference TRBV2 and TRBJ1-1): EPEVTQTPSHQVTQMGQEVILRCVPISNHLYFYWYRQILGQKVEFLVSFYNNEISEKSEIFDDQFSVERPDGSNFTLKIRSTKLEDSAMYFCASRRLQVNTEAFFGQGTRLTVV.

Comment on this clone: The junction departs from the called germline gene at one end, perhaps through a read error. The CDR3 DNA follows: TGTGCCAGCAGCTCACCGGGACTAGCGGGGAACTATTTC. Its translation is CASSSPGLAGNYF. This chain joins TRBV7-8 and TRBJ2-7; 13 bases fit TRBD2. The CDR3 spans 13 residues. Germline values: CDR1 SGHVS, CDR2 FQNEAQ.

This clone was found once. This rearrangement joins TRBV7-2 to TRBJ2-7; 8 nucleotides agree with TRBD2. The germline gives CDR1 SGHTA, CDR2 FQGNSA. V shed 5 bases and J 4 bases; nucleotides not matched to a gene: 16. This CDR3 spans 17 amino acids. DNA of the CDR3: TGTGCCAGCAGCCTATTCCCCCGGGGGGGAAGGTCATACGAGCAGTACTTC. Its translation: CASSLFPRGGRSYEQYF.

The gene calls are TRBV5-1 and TRBJ2-3; D not resolved. This CDR3 region has 15 residues. Trimming pared 0 bases from V and 2 bases from J, leaving 10 bases between. Germline V gene sequence: CDR1 SGHRS, CDR2 YFSETQ. The CDR3 DNA sequence: TGCGCCAGCAGCTTGGGTGGCACCAACACAGATACGCAGTATTTT. This encodes CASSLGGTNTDTQYF. The full variable domain, rest sourced from reference TRBV5-1 and TRBJ2-3, is KAGVTQTPRYLIKTRGQQVTLSCSPISGHRSVSWYQQTPGQGLQFLFEYFSETQRNKGNFPGRFSGRQFSNSRSEMNVSTLELGDSALYLCASSLGGTNTDTQYFGPGTRLTVL.